A single sample gave rise to the 3 T cell receptor beta chains below, sequenced in a study of T cells in tuberculosis. Only in-frame clones appear in the TCRdb table, and some are missing; sequencing was by immunoSEQ multiplex PCR. Here the sample spans fewer than 30,000 clones, 85% to 95% being singletons. The material sequenced was PBMCs. The receptors were sampled from a donor between 10 and 29 years old with latent tuberculosis or without tuberculosis infection.

The table lists this clone with a count of one. The chain employs TRBV27 and TRBJ2-2, with TRBD2 matching over 10 bases. The CDR3 contains 15 residues. V shed 6 bases, J shed 1 base, and the junction held 2 bases outside the gene matches. From germline, CDR1 is MNHEY and CDR2 SMNVEV (reference sequence). CDR3 sequence (DNA): TGTGCCAGCAGGATAGCGGGGGGGAACACCGGGGAGCTGTTTTTT. Protein: CASRIAGGNTGELFF.

There are a few counts of this clone. This sequence joins TRBV29-1 and TRBJ2-7; TRBD1 is a possible D gene (5 bases). Looked up from germline, CDR1 is SQVTM and CDR2 is ANQGSEA. CDR3 size: 15 residues. V shed 2 bases and J shed 0 bases, with 14 bases lying between them. CDR3 protein: CSVELMGQGSYEQYF. CDR3 in DNA: TGCAGCGTTGAATTGATGGGCCAGGGCTCCTACGAGCAGTACTTC.

The chain has TRBV27 and TRBJ1-2; tentatively, D is TRBD1 (6 bases). The CDR3 totals 17 residues. V was pared by 6 bases and J by 1 base, with 21 bases between. Germline CDR1 and CDR2: MNHEY and SMNVEV (reference sequence). CDR3 in amino acids: CASSKLHRTAFNYGYTF. CDR3 in DNA: TGTGCCAGCAGCAAACTACATAGGACAGCCTTTAACTATGGCTACACCTTC.